This TCR beta chain was identified in a study of response to subunit inactivated influenza vaccine. Germline-derived CDR1 and CDR2 are SEHNR and FQNEAQ (reference sequence). The V gene lost 3 bases and the J gene lost 4 bases, with 12 bases spanning the gap. The CDR3 spans 14 residues. This clonotype showed up just a few times. MiXCR, applied by TCRdb to the RT-PCR reads, yields one record per CDR3 protein. The profile covers 500,000 to 700,000 distinct CDR3 sequences, with roughly 25% appearing a single time and approximately 3% taken by the ten largest. This sample was shared with a second study, whose subject was T cells expressing NK-cell markers. From that report: Libraries used 5'RACE template switching adding universal primer site and UMIs.

V is TRBV7-9 and J is TRBJ2-5, with TRBD1 as a possible D gene (5 bases). This TCR was recovered from a man aged 45 to 65 who received an inactivated influenza vaccine. The source material was CD4+ T cells sorted from PBMCs, sampled approximately 13 days after vaccination. The CDR3 spells CASSFRQGRETQYF. The CDR3 nucleotides read TGTGCCAGCAGCTTTAGGCAGGGCCGAGAGACCCAGTACTTC.